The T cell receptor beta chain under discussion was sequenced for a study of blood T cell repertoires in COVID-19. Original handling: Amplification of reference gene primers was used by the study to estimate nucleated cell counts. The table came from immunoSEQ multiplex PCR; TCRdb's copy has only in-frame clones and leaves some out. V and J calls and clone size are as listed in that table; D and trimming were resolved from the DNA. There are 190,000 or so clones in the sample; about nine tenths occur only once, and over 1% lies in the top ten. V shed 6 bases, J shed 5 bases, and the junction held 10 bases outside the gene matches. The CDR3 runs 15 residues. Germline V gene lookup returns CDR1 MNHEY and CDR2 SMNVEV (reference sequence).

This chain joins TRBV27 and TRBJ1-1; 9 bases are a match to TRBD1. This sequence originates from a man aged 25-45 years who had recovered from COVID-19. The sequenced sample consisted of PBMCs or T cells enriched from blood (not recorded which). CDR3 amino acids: CASRPTTGGRTEAFF. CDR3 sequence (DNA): TGTGCCAGCAGACCAACAACAGGGGGCAGGACTGAAGCTTTCTTT.